What follows describes a single T cell receptor beta chain. Its antigen is not identified. An oligonucleotide containing a UMI was ligated to the 3' end of TCR cDNA. Adult healthy volunteers gave 2.5 ml peripheral blood for whole-blood RNA. Unsorted total RNA, roughly 1 to 1000 ng, was DNase treated before reverse transcription. The sample is drawn from a study of naive and memory T cell subsets. Amplification of ligated cDNA took four PCR rounds with SP2 and nested alpha and beta constant primers. For blood and skin samples, reverse transcription used TCR alpha and beta constant primers. Each CDR3 protein gets one entry after TCRdb re-called the 5' RACE reads with MiXCR. The profile shows tens of thousands of distinct CDR3 sequences, 6% to 8.5% of them singletons. Study-level points and caveats: This RNA-based method may be sensitive to activation-related transcript changes.

Per the germline V gene, CDR1 is LGHDT and CDR2 is YNNKEL (reference sequence). This CDR3 is 14 amino acids long. V was clipped by 1 base and J by 7 bases, with 11 bases between them. The chain combines TRBV3-1 with TRBJ1-5; possible D gene TRBD1, 5 bases. This sequence was found in a female donor in good health. Written as DNA, the CDR3 is TGTGCCAGCAGCCAAGGGCCAGGGCCCCAGCCCCAGCATTTT. Protein product: CASSQGPGPQPQHF.